This is a list of T cell receptor beta chains from one sample in a study of Graves' ophthalmopathy and Graves' hyperthyroidism. TCRdb redid the calling of the multiplex PCR reads with MiXCR, one entry per CDR3 protein. The data show some 350,000 distinct CDR3 sequences, with about 15% seen just once and 2.4% held by the top ten. The sequenced sample consisted of peripheral blood. These receptors originate from an adult woman with stable Graves' hyperthyroidism. The CDR3 runs from the conserved cysteine through the conserved F or W. The D gene is left open where the match is weak. Expanded clones get a size class; other rows say once, few or many, or leave the size out.

>TRBJ2-2|TRBV13|-|-
TGTGCCAGCAGCTTAGGTGGCTCGGGGACCGGGGAGCTGTTTTTT
CASSLGGSGTGELFF
>TRBJ2-2|TRBV5-1|-|many
TGCGCCAGCAGCTTAGAGGATCCCGGGGAGCTGTTTTTT
CASSLEDPGELFF
>TRBJ2-2|TRBV28|TRBD2|many
TGTGCCAGCAGTATGCGGACTAGTCGCGCCGGGGAGCTGTTTTTT
CASSMRTSRAGELFF
>TRBJ1-1|TRBV27|-|medium-sized
TGTGCCAGCAGTTCGACCCCCTTCACGAACACTGAAGCTTTCTTT
CASSSTPFTNTEAFF
>TRBJ2-2|TRBV9|TRBD2|many
TGTGCCAGCAGCTCTACACGGGCGGGAGGTTTTACCGGGGAGCTGTTTTTT
CASSSTRAGGFTGELFF
>TRBJ1-5|TRBV6-1|TRBD1|many
TGTGCCAGCAGGCCGACAGGGGAGAATCAGCCCCAGCATTTT
CASRPTGENQPQHF
>TRBJ2-1|TRBV7-2|-|-
TGTGCCAGCAGCTTAGATTCAGGTTGGTACAATGAGCAGTTCTTC
CASSLDSGWYNEQFF
>TRBJ2-7|TRBV28|-|many
TGTGCCAGCAGGAGGACTGAGATCTACGAGCAGTACTTC
CASRRTEIYEQYF
>TRBJ1-5|TRBV2|TRBD1|-
TGTGCCAGCATCAACGACAGGGGGGGCGGTCAGCCCCAGCATTTT
CASINDRGGGQPQHF
>TRBJ2-2|TRBV30|-|many
TGTGCCTGGAGAAAGCTTCACACCGGGGAGCTGTTTTTT
CAWRKLHTGELFF
>TRBJ2-7|TRBV4-3|TRBD2|many
TGCGCCAGCAGCCAAGATCGAGCGGGGGTATACGAGCAGTACTTC
CASSQDRAGVYEQYF
>TRBJ2-2|TRBV20-1|-|many
TGCAGTGCCCGGCACGCTAGCGTAACGAACACCGGGGAGCTGTTTTTT
CSARHASVTNTGELFF
>TRBJ2-4|TRBV30|-|few
TGTGCCTGGAGTTTCGTAGGCGGGAATTTTGCCAAAAACATTAAGTACTTC
CAWSFVGGNFAKNIKYF
>TRBJ1-5|TRBV7-9|-|many
TGTGCCAGCAGCTTAGAGGGGTATCAGCCCCAGCATTTT
CASSLEGYQPQHF
>TRBJ1-5|TRBV20-1|TRBD1|many
TGCAGTGCTAGTATTAGGGGGCTTCCCTATCAGCCCCAGCATTTT
CSASIRGLPYQPQHF